The clone carrying this TCR beta chain was observed at least ten times. This sample is drawn from a study of glioma-infiltrating T cells. Germline V lookup: CDR1 MDHEN, CDR2 SYDVKM. With 7 bases removed from V and 4 bases from J, the gap between germline ends came to 13 bases. CDR3 length: 14 amino acids. Amplification of TCR alpha and beta CDR3 regions from RNA used iRepertoire nested multiplex PCR. Tissue mRNA or PBMC total RNA, roughly 90-450 ng, went into one-step reverse transcription and amplification. TCRdb reanalysed the multiplex PCR reads using MiXCR and keeps one entry per CDR3 protein. The sample consists of 150,000 or so distinct CDR3 sequences, roughly two fifths of them appearing once.

This TCR came from a human donor with low-grade glioma or glioblastoma, undergoing nonglioma brain surgery, or in good health (not recorded which). The sequencing sample was made of glioma tissue, nonneoplastic brain tissue, or PBMCs (not recorded which). This chain connects TRBV28 to TRBJ1-4, with D maybe TRBD1 (5 bases). Here the CDR3 DNA reads TGTGCCAGCATCCCGACAGTGGATAATGAAAAACTGTTTTTT. As protein: CASIPTVDNEKLFF.